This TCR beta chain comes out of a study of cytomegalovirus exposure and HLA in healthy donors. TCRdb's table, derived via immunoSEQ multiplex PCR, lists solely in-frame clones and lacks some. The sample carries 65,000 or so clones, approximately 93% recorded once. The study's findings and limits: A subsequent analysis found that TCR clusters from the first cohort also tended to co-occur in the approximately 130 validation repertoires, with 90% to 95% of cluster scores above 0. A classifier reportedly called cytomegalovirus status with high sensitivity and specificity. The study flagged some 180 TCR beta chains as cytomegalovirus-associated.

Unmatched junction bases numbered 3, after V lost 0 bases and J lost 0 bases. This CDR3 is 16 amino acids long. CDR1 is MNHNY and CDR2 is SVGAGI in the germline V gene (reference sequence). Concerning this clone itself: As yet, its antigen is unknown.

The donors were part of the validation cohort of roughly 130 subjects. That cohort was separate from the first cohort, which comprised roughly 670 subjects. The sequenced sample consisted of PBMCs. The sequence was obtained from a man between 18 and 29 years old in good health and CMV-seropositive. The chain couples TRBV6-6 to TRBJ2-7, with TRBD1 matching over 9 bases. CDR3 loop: CASSYSGTGSSYEQYF. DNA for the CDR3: TGTGCCAGCAGTTACTCCGGGACAGGGAGCTCCTACGAGCAGTACTTC.